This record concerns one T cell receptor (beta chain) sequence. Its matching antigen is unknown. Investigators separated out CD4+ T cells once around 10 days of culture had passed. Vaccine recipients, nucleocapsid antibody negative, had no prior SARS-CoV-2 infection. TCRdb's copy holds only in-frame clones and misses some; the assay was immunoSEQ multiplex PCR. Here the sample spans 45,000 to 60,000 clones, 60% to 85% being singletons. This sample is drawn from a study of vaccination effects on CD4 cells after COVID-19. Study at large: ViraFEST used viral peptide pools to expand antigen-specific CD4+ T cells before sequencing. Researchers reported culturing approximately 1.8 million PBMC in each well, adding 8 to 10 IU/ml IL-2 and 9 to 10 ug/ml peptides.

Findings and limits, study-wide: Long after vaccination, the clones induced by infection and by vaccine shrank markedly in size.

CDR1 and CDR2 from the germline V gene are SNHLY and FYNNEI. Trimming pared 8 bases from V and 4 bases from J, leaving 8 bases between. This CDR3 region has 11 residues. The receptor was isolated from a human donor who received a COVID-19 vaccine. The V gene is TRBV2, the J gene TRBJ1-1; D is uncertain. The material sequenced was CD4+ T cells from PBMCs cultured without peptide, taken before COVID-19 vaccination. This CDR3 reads CASCRSTEAFF. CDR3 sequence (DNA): TGTGCCAGCTGCAGATCCACTGAAGCTTTCTTT. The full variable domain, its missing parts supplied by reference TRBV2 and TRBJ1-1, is EPEVTQTPSHQVTQMGQEVILRCVPISNHLYFYWYRQILGQKVEFLVSFYNNEISEKSEIFDDQFSVERPDGSNFTLKIRSTKLEDSAMYFCASCRSTEAFFGQGTRLTVV.